This T cell receptor beta chain comes out of a study of T cell responses to AZD1222 COVID-19 vaccine. Findings and caveats of the study: Clonal diversity may have been underestimated, and the donors were mostly white British, with more females than males.

Clones were read by immunoSEQ multiplex PCR, and TCRdb kept only the in-frame ones, dropping some. The sample includes approximately 270,000 clones, approximately 94% seen only once; the top ten take 0.55%. As regards this clone: Its antigen is as yet unknown.

This clonotype was obtained from an adult who received the AZD1222 COVID-19 vaccine. Sequenced here: peripheral blood, sampled 28 days after the second AZD1222 dose.

The CDR3 sequence is CASSYSHSETEAFF. Written as DNA, the CDR3 is TGTGCCAGCAGTTACTCACACTCGGAAACTGAAGCTTTCTTT. This chain uses TRBV6-5 with TRBJ1-1; D gene uncertain. From germline, CDR1 is MNHEY and CDR2 SVGAGI. The CDR3 runs 14 residues. Trimming removed 0 bases at V and 5 bases at J, with 10 bases between.